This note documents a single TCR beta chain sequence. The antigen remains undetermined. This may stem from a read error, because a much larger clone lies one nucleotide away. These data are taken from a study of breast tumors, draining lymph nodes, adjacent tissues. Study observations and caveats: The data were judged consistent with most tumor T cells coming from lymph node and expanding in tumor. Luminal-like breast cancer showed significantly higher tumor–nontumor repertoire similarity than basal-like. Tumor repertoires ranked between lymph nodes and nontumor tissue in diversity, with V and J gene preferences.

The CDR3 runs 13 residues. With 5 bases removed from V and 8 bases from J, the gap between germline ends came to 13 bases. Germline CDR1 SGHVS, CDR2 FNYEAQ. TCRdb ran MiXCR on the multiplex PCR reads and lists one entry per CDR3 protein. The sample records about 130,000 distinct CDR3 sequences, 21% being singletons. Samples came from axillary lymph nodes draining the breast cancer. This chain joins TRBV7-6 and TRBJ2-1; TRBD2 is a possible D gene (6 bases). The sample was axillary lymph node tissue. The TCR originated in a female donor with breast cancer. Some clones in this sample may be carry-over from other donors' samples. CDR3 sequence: CASSPSTSYEQFF. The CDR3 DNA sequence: TGTGCCAGCAGCCCCTCGACTAGTTATGAGCAGTTCTTC.